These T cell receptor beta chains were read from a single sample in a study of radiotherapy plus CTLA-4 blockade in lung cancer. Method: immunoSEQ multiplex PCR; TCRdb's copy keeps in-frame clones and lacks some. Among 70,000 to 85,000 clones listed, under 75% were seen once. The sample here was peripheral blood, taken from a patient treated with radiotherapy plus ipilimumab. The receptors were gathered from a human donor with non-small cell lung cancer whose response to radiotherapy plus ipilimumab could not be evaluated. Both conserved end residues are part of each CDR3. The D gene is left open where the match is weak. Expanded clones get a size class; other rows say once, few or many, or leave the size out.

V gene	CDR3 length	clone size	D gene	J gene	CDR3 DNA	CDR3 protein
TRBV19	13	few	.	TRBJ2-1	TGTGCCTCAACGGCTAGTTTACTCAATGAGCAGTTCTTC	CASTASLLNEQFF
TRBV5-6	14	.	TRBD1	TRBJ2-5	TGTGCCAGCAGCTTGACAGGGGCCCAAGAGACCCAGTACTTC	CASSLTGAQETQYF
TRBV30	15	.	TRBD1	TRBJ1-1	TGTGCCTGGATCCAGGACAGGGCTGCGAACACTGAAGCTTTCTTT	CAWIQDRAANTEAFF
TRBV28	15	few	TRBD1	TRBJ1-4	TGTGCCAGCAGTCCAACGACAGGGAGGTTCGGGAAACTGTTTTTT	CASSPTTGRFGKLFF
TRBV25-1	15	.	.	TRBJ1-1	TGTGCCAGCAGTGATCCGGGACACCAGAACACTGAAGCTTTCTTT	CASSDPGHQNTEAFF
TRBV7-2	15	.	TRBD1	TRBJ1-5	TGTGCCAGCAGCCTAGATCCGGGACAGCATCAGCCCCAGCATTTT	CASSLDPGQHQPQHF
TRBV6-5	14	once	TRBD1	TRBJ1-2	TGTGCCAGCAGGCCGGGACAGTCACGCTATGGCTACACCTTC	CASRPGQSRYGYTF
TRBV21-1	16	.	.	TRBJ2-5	TGTGCCAGCACCCCCGGGGTGCAAGTACGACAAGAGACCCAGTACTTC	CASTPGVQVRQETQYF
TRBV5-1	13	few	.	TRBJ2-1	TGCGCCAGCTCGTTATTCCCTAACAATGAGCAGTTCTTC	CASSLFPNNEQFF
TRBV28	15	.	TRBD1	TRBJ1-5	TGTGCCAGCAGTCCTCAGACAGGGCCAAATCAGCCCCAGCATTTT	CASSPQTGPNQPQHF
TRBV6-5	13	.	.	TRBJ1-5	TGTGCCAGCAGTTACTCTATTAGTCAGCCCCAGCATTTT	CASSYSISQPQHF
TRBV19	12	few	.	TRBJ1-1	TGTGCCAGTACGGGACAGAACACTGAAGCTTTCTTT	CASTGQNTEAFF
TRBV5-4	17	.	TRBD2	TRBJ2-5	TGTGCCTCGGCAGGGGGCGGACTAGCGGGGAGGGGAGAGACCCAGTACTTC	CASAGGGLAGRGETQYF
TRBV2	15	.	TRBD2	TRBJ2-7	TGTGCCAGCAGGATTGGACTAGCGGCCTCCTACGAGCAGTACTTC	CASRIGLAASYEQYF
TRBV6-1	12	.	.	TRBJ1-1	TGTGCCACCTGGACGGGGACACCTGAAGCTTTCTTT	CATWTGTPEAFF
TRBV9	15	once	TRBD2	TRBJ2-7	TGTGCCAGCAGCGTCGACCTAGCGGGAGGGAACGAGCAGTACTTC	CASSVDLAGGNEQYF
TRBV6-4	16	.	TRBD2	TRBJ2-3	TGTGCCAGCAGTGCAACTAGCGGGGGGCCCACAGATACGCAGTATTTT	CASSATSGGPTDTQYF
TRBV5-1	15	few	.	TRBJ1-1	TGCGCCAGCAGCTTGGGTGGGGGGGAAAGCACTGAAGCTTTCTTT	CASSLGGGESTEAFF
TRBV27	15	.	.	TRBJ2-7	TGTGCCAGCAGTCCGACTTGGGGGCAGCTATACGAGCAGTACTTC	CASSPTWGQLYEQYF
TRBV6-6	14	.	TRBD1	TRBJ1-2	TGTGCCAGCAGTCCACCGGGACAGAGCCATGGCTACACCTTC	CASSPPGQSHGYTF
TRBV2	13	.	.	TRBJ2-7	TGTGCCAGCAGTGCCCTCTTTCACGGGGACAAGTACTTC	CASSALFHGDKYF
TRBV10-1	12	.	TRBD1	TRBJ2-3	TGCGCCAGCGGGACAGGGGCAGATACGCAGTATTTT	CASGTGADTQYF
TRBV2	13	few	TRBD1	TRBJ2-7	TGTGCCAGCAGCAGACAGGGACCCTACGAGCAGTACTTC	CASSRQGPYEQYF
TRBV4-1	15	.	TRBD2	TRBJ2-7	TGCGCCAGCAGCCGCGGGTGGCTAGCGGTCTACGAGCAGTACTTC	CASSRGWLAVYEQYF